This T cell receptor beta chain was sequenced during a study of control samples from healthy donors and cancer patients. In this sample, this clone turned up once. Method: immunoSEQ multiplex PCR; TCRdb's copy keeps in-frame clones and lacks some. The repertoire holds 20,000 to 25,000 clones, around four fifths seen once, with 20% to 25% in the top ten. The CDR3 is 15 amino acids. Germline assignment: CDR1 SGHRS and CDR2 YFSETQ. V gave up 3 bases and J gave up 5 bases; unmatched junction bases: 7. The sample was PBMCs. The sequence derives from a man aged 55 to 70 with colorectal cancer. The chain recombines TRBV5-1 with TRBJ1-2; 10 bases match TRBD1. The CDR3 sequence: CASSWDGTGEYGYTF. In DNA form, the CDR3 reads TGCGCCAGCAGCTGGGATGGGACAGGGGAGTATGGCTACACCTTC.